The T cell receptor beta chain under discussion was sequenced for a study of blood T cell repertoires in COVID-19. On the study more broadly: Whether acute or convalescent, the COVID-19 samples came from the United States, Italy and Spain. PBMCs, B-cell-depleted T cells, or T cells were the source of the cDNA or gDNA that made up the material.

The authors' processing: From reference gene primer amplification, estimates of nucleated cell counts were derived. Data came from immunoSEQ multiplex PCR; TCRdb stores just in-frame clones and leaves some out. V and J calls plus clone size are reproduced from that table; the DNA served to infer D and trimming. The sample lists approximately 500,000 clones; approximately 85% were seen once. For this clone: The same CDR3 is also encoded by other DNA sequences in this sample.

Trimming stripped 3 bases from V and 2 bases from J, with 9 bases between. The CDR3 contains 14 residues. Germline lookup yields CDR1 MDHEN and CDR2 SYDVKM. Sequencing input: peripheral blood. The sequence derives from a human donor in a cohort sampled during active COVID-19. This chain links TRBV28 with TRBJ2-3, with a weak D call TRBD2 (5 bases). The CDR3 protein is CASSFPGITDTQYF. The CDR3 DNA reads as TGTGCCAGCAGTTTTCCGGGAATCACAGATACGCAGTATTTT.